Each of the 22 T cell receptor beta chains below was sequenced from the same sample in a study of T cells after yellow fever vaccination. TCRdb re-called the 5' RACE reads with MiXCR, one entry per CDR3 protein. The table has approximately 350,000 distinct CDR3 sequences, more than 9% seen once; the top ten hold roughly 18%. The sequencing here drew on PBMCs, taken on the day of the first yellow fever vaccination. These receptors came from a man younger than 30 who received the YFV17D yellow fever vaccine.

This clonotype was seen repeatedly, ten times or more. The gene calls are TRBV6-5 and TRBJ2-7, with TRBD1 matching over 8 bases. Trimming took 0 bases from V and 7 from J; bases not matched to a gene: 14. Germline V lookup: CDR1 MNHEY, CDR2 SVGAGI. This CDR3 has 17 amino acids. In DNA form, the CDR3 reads TGTGCCAGCAGTTACTCGTATGGGACAGGCCCTTTTGGGGAGCAGTACTTC. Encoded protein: CASSYSYGTGPFGEQYF.

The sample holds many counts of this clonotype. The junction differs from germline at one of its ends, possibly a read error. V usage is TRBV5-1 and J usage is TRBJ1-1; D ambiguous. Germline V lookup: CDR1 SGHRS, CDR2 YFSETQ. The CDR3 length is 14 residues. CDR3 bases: TGTGCCAGCAGTTTAAGAGGAATGAACACTGAAGCTTTCTTT. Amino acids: CASSLRGMNTEAFF.

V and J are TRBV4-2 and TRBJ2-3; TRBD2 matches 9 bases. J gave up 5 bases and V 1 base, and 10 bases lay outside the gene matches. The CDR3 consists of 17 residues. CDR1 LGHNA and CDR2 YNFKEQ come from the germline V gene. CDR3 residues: CASSQAEGAGGGDTQYF. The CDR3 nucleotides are TGTGCCAGCAGCCAAGCCGAGGGAGCGGGGGGAGGAGATACGCAGTATTTT.

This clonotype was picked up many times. The CDR3 here is CASSLYGRNTDTQYF. The CDR3 DNA follows: TGTGCCAGCAGTTTATACGGGAGAAACACAGATACGCAGTATTTT. The V call is TRBV12-3 or TRBV12-4, the J call TRBJ2-3; the D gene is possibly TRBD2 (6 bases). This CDR3 is built from 15 residues. Trimming took off 2 bases at V and 2 bases at J, with 11 bases between the two ends.

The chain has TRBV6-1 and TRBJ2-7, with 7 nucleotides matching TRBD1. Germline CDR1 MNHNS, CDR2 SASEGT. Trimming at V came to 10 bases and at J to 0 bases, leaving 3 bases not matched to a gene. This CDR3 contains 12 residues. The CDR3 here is CATRTGSYEQYF. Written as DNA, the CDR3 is TGTGCCACCAGGACAGGCTCCTACGAGCAGTACTTC.

The CDR3 loop reads CASRLGTPPLHF. The CDR3 coding sequence is TGTGCCAGCAGATTGGGGACCCCCCCCCTCCACTTT. The chain carries TRBV28 and TRBJ1-6; D possibly corresponds to TRBD1 (5 bases). From germline, CDR1 is MDHEN and CDR2 SYDVKM. V was shortened by 6 bases and J by 13 bases, with 13 bases between the two germline ends. The CDR3 contains 12 residues.

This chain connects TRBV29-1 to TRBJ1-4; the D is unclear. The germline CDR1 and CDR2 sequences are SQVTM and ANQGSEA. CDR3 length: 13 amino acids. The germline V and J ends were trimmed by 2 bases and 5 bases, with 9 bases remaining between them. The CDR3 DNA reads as TGCAGCGTTGAAATTGGGAACAATGAAAAACTGTTTTTT. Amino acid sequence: CSVEIGNNEKLFF.

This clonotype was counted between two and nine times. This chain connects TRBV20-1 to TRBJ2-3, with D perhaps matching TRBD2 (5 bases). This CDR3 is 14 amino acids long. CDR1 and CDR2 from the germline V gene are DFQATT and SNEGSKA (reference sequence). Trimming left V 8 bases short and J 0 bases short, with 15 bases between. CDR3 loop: CSTRSGFSTDTQYF. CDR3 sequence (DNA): TGCAGTACTCGCTCGGGGTTTAGCACAGATACGCAGTATTTT.

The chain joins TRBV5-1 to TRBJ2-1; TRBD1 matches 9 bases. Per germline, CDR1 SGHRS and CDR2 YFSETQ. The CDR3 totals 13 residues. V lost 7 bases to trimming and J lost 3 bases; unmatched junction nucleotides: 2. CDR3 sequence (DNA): TGCGCCAGCGGGGACAGGGACTACAATGAGCAGTTCTTC. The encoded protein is CASGDRDYNEQFF.

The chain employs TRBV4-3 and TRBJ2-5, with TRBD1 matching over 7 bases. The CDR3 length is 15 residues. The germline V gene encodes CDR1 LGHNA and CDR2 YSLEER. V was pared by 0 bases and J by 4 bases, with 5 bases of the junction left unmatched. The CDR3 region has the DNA TGCGCCAGCAGCCAAGATCAGGGGGTCGGAGAGACCCAGTACTTC. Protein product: CASSQDQGVGETQYF.

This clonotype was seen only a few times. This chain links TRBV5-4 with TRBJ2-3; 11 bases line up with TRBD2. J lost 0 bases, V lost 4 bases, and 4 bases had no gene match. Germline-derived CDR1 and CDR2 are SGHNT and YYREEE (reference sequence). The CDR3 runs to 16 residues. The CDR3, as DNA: TGTGCCAGCAGCCTCCGGACTAGCGGGAGCACAGATACGCAGTATTTT. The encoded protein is CASSLRTSGSTDTQYF.

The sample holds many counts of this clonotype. CDR3 loop: CASSPGTMGEKLFF. In DNA form, the CDR3 reads TGTGCCAGCTCACCAGGGACTATGGGTGAAAAACTGTTTTTT. The rearrangement uses TRBV18 and TRBJ1-4; TRBD1 might be the D (5 bases). The germline CDR1 and CDR2 sequences are KGHSH and LQKENI. The CDR3 spans 14 residues. V lost 2 bases, J lost 7 bases, and 11 bases lay in between.

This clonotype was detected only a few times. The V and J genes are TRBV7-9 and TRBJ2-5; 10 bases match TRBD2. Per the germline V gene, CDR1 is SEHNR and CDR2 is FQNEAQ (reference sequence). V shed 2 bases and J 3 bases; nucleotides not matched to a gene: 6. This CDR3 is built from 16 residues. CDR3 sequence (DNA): TGTGCCAGCAGCTTATTCAGCGGGGGGGCCAAAGAGACCCAGTACTTC. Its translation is CASSLFSGGAKETQYF.

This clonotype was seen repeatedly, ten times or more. The CDR3 is CASSLWGETQYF. The CDR3 region has the DNA TGTGCCAGCAGCCTCTGGGGAGAGACCCAGTACTTC. V usage is TRBV3-1 and J usage is TRBJ2-5; D is ambiguous. Germline-derived CDR1 and CDR2 are LGHDT and YNNKEL (reference sequence). With 4 bases removed from V and 4 bases from J, the gap between germline ends came to 7 bases. CDR3 size: 12 residues.

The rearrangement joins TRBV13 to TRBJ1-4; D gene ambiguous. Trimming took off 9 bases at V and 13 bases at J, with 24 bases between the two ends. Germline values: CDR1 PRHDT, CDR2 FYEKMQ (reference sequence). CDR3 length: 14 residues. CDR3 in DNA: TGTGCCAGGAGCCCGGCCCCCCGCTGCTGCACACTGTTTTTT. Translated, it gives CARSPAPRCCTLFF.

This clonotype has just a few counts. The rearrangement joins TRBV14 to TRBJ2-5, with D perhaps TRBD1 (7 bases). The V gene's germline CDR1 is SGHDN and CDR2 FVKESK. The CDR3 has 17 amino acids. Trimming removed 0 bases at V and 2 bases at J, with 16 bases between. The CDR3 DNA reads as TGTGCCAGCAGCCAAGATGTGGTGCGGGACAGACAAGAGACCCAGTACTTC. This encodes CASSQDVVRDRQETQYF. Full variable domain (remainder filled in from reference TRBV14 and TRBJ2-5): EAGVTQFPSHSVIEKGQTVTLRCDPISGHDNLYWYRRVMGKEIKFLLHFVKESKQDESGMPNNRFLAERTGGTYSTLKVQPAELEDSGVYFCASSQDVVRDRQETQYFGPGTRLLVL.

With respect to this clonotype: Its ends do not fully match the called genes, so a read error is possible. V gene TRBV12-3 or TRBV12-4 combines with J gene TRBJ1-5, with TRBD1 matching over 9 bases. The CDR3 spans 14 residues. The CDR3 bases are TGTGCCTGCAGTTTAACAGGGGGCTATCAGCCCCAGCATTTT. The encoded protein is CACSLTGGYQPQHF.

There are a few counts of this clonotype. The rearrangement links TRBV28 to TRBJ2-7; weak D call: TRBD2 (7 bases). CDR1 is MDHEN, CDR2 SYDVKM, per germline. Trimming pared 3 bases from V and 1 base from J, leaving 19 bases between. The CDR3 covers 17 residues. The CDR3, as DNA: TGTGCCAGCAGTTTTCGGTATCGGCGGGGGCCTTCCTACGAGCAGTACGTC. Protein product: CASSFRYRRGPSYEQYV.

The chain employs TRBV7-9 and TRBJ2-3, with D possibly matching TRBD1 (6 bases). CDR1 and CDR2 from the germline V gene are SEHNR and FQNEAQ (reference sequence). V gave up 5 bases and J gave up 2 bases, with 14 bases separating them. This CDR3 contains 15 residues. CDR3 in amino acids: CASSNRDIVTDTQYF. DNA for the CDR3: TGTGCCAGCAGCAACCGGGACATAGTCACAGATACGCAGTATTTT. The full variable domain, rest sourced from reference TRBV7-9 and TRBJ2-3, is DTGVSQNPRHKITKRGQNVTFRCDPISEHNRLYWYRQTLGQGPEFLTYFQNEAQLEKSRLLSDRFSAERPKGSFSTLEIQRTEQGDSAMYLCASSNRDIVTDTQYFGPGTRLTVL.

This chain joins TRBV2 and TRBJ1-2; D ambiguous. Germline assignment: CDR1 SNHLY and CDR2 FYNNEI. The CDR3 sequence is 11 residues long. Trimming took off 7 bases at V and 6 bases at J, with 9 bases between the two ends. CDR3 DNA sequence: TGTGCCAGCAAGAGCGAACATGGCTACACCTTC. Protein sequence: CASKSEHGYTF.

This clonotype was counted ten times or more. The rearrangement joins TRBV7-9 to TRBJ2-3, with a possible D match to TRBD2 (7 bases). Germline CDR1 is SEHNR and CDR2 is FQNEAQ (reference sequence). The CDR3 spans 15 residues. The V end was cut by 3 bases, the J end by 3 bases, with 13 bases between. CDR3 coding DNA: TGTGCCAGCAGCTTCGGGGGGCCAGCGACAGATACGCAGTATTTT. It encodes CASSFGGPATDTQYF.

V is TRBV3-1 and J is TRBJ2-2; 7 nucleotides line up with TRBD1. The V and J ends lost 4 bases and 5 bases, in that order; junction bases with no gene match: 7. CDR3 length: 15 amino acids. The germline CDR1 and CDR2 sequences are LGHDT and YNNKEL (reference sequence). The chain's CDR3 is CASSPRQGPTGELFF. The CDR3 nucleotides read TGTGCCAGCAGCCCTCGACAGGGACCGACCGGGGAGCTGTTTTTT.